Following are 28 T cell receptor beta chains from one sample sequenced in a study of blood T cell repertoires in COVID-19. TCRdb's copy holds only in-frame clones and misses some; the assay was immunoSEQ multiplex PCR. This sample has around 150,000 clones, with roughly 90% found just once. Sequenced sample: peripheral blood. The receptor source for this set is a woman aged 60-70 years with active or convalescent COVID-19.

The rearrangement links TRBV5-4 to TRBJ2-7; 7 nucleotides align to TRBD1. The germline V gene encodes CDR1 SGHNT and CDR2 YYREEE (reference sequence). The CDR3 totals 15 residues. Unmatched junction bases numbered 10, after V lost 0 bases and J lost 7 bases. The CDR3 loop is CASSLEPQGTLEQYF. The CDR3 DNA reads as TGTGCCAGCAGCTTGGAACCACAGGGGACACTAGAGCAGTACTTC.

The chain links TRBV3-1 (or the pseudogene TRBV3-2) to TRBJ1-6; no firm D call. V was clipped by 0 bases and J by 5 bases, with 8 bases between them. Germline V gene lookup returns CDR1 LGHDT and CDR2 YNNKEL (reference sequence). The CDR3 loop spans 15 amino acids. CDR3 sequence: CASSQEDTDNSPLHF. CDR3 sequence (DNA): TGTGCCAGCAGCCAAGAAGACACCGATAATTCACCCCTCCACTTT.

V is TRBV5-1 and J is TRBJ1-2, with 9 bases that match TRBD1. Per the germline V gene, CDR1 is SGHRS and CDR2 is YFSETQ. J gave up 4 bases and V 5 bases, and 9 bases lay outside the gene matches. The CDR3 loop spans 15 amino acids. The CDR3 nucleotides are TGCGCCAGCAGTGAGACAGGGGGGATGGTCTATGGCTACACCTTC. Translating it yields CASSETGGMVYGYTF. The full variable domain, completed using reference TRBV5-1 and TRBJ1-2, is KAGVTQTPRYLIKTRGQQVTLSCSPISGHRSVSWYQQTPGQGLQFLFEYFSETQRNKGNFPGRFSGRQFSNSRSEMNVSTLELGDSALYLCASSETGGMVYGYTFGSGTRLTVV.

The chain joins TRBV15 to TRBJ1-2; D call uncertain. Trimming pared 2 bases from V and 4 bases from J, leaving 8 bases between. The germline V gene has CDR1 LNHNV and CDR2 YYDKDF (reference sequence). CDR3 length: 13 residues. The CDR3 here is CATSRRGSYGYTF. In nucleotides, the CDR3 is TGTGCCACCAGCAGACGAGGGAGCTATGGCTACACCTTC.

The chain links TRBV25-1 to TRBJ2-1; tentatively, D is TRBD1 (7 bases). V was trimmed by 3 bases and J by 8 bases, leaving 20 bases between them. Germline V gives CDR1 MGHDK, CDR2 SYGVNS. The CDR3 extends over 16 amino acids. DNA of the CDR3: TGTGCCAGCAGTGATACGACCATGACAGGGAGGCATGAGCAGTTCTTC. Its translation: CASSDTTMTGRHEQFF. Full variable domain (missing parts from reference TRBV25-1 and TRBJ2-1): EADIYQTPRYLVIGTGKKITLECSQTMGHDKMYWYQQDPGMELHLIHYSYGVNSTEKGDLSSESTVSRIRTEHFPLTLESARPSHTSQYLCASSDTTMTGRHEQFFGPGTRLTVL.

V is TRBV9 and J is TRBJ1-4; 7 bases line up with TRBD1. Germline CDR1 SGDLS, CDR2 YYNGEE. Trimming took 1 base from V and 8 from J; bases not matched to a gene: 8. CDR3 length: 15 amino acids. The chain's CDR3 is CASSVFPTGSEKLFF. The CDR3 DNA reads as TGTGCCAGCAGCGTATTCCCGACAGGGTCCGAAAAACTGTTTTTT.

DNA of the CDR3: TGTGCCAGCAGTTACGGAGGTGGGAGCACCGGGGAGCTGTTTTTT. Translated: CASSYGGGSTGELFF. The chain links TRBV6-5 to TRBJ2-2, with TRBD2 as a possible D gene (5 bases). Germline assignment: CDR1 MNHEY and CDR2 SVGAGI. The CDR3 has 15 residues. Trimming left V 2 bases short and J 4 bases short, with 11 bases between.

The chain employs TRBV11-1 and TRBJ2-2, with 9 nucleotides matching TRBD2. The CDR3 extends over 14 amino acids. Trimming removed 4 bases from V and 7 bases from J; junction bases left unmatched: 4. Germline CDR1 and CDR2: SGHAT and FQDESV (reference sequence). This CDR3 is CASSYSGGGGELFF. The CDR3, as DNA: TGTGCCAGCAGCTATAGCGGGGGAGGCGGGGAGCTGTTTTTT.

This clone is a singleton in its sample. This chain uses TRBV10-3 with TRBJ2-5, with no clear D. Deletions cut 4 bases from V and 1 base from J, with 4 bases between. Looked up from germline, CDR1 is ENHRY and CDR2 is SYGVKD. This CDR3 spans 12 amino acids. In DNA form, the CDR3 reads TGTGCCATCAGTGCCAGCCAAGAGACCCAGTACTTC. It specifies CAISASQETQYF.

This clone was seen once. The chain has TRBV5-1 and TRBJ2-1; the match to TRBD1 covers 9 bases. CDR3 length: 17 residues. CDR1 and CDR2 (germline): SGHRS, YFSETQ. Trimming removed 3 bases from V and 7 bases from J; junction bases left unmatched: 14. CDR3 nucleotide sequence: TGCGCCAGCAGCTCGAATTCCGGGACAGGGCTAGGGAATGAGCAGTTCTTC. It codes for CASSSNSGTGLGNEQFF.

There are a few counts of this clone. V is TRBV10-3 and J is TRBJ1-2; D is unclear. Trimming left V 6 bases short and J 0 bases short, with 8 bases between. Germline lookup yields CDR1 ENHRY and CDR2 SYGVKD. CDR3 length equals 13 residues. DNA for the CDR3: TGTGCCATCAGAAGAGAGTCTAACTATGGCTACACCTTC. This encodes CAIRRESNYGYTF.

This chain uses TRBV6-2 or TRBV6-3 with TRBJ1-1, with D possibly TRBD1 on 6 matching bases. The V gene lost 6 bases and the J gene lost 1 base, with 18 bases spanning the gap. Germline values: CDR1 MNHEY, CDR2 SVGEGT. The CDR3 extends over 16 amino acids. CDR3 DNA: TGTGCCAGCAGCCCTCGGACGGGGACACGGAACACTGAAGCTTTCTTT. It translates to CASSPRTGTRNTEAFF.

For the CDR3, the DNA is TGCGCCAGCAGCTTGATGAGCGGGGGCCTGGTGGAGACCCAGTACTTC. Its protein product is CASSLMSGGLVETQYF. This sequence joins TRBV5-1 and TRBJ2-5; 8 bases are shared with TRBD2. Germline CDR1 is SGHRS and CDR2 is YFSETQ. With 1 base clipped from V and 5 bases from J, the junction kept 10 bases outside the gene matches. The CDR3 runs 16 residues.

This chain joins TRBV3-1 (or the pseudogene TRBV3-2) and TRBJ2-5; D possibly corresponds to TRBD1 (5 bases). CDR1 and CDR2 (germline): LGHDT, YNNKEL (reference sequence). V was clipped by 1 base and J by 2 bases, with 14 bases between them. The CDR3 runs to 16 residues. Written as DNA, the CDR3 is TGTGCCAGCAGCCAAGCATCCAGGGTGTGGCAAGAGACCCAGTACTTC. The encoded protein is CASSQASRVWQETQYF.

V and J are TRBV27 and TRBJ1-2; D is unresolved. The V gene's germline CDR1 is MNHEY and CDR2 SMNVEV (reference sequence). The CDR3 covers 12 residues. Trimming left V 4 bases short and J 5 bases short, with 8 bases between. CDR3: CASSSRGYGYTF. The CDR3 nucleotides are TGTGCCAGCAGTTCCAGAGGTTATGGCTACACCTTC.

This clone has just a few counts. V usage is TRBV4-3 and J usage is TRBJ1-4; 9 bases align to TRBD1. The CDR3 covers 15 residues. The V gene's germline CDR1 is LGHNA and CDR2 YSLEER. The V segment lost 1 base and the J segment 5 bases; nucleotides outside the gene matches: 2. DNA of the CDR3: TGCGCCAGCAGCCAAGTAGGGACAGGGAATGAAAAACTGTTTTTT. This translates into CASSQVGTGNEKLFF.

The V gene is TRBV7-2, the J gene TRBJ1-1; TRBD1 might be the D (6 bases). Trimming left V 4 bases short and J 4 bases short, with 10 bases between. Germline assignment: CDR1 SGHTA and CDR2 FQGNSA. CDR3 length equals 13 residues. Here the CDR3 reads CASSSQGFTEAFF. The CDR3 coding sequence is TGTGCCAGCAGCTCCCAGGGGTTCACTGAAGCTTTCTTT. The full variable domain, its missing parts supplied by reference TRBV7-2 and TRBJ1-1, is GAGVSQSPSNKVTEKGKDVELRCDPISGHTALYWYRQSLGQGLEFLIYFQGNSAPDKSGLPSDRFSAERTGGSVSTLTIQRTQQEDSAVYLCASSSQGFTEAFFGQGTRLTVV.

The genes are TRBV7-9 and TRBJ1-4; D gene unclear. Germline V CDR1 and CDR2: SEHNR, FQNEAQ (reference sequence). With 1 base removed from V and 3 bases from J, the gap between germline ends came to 6 bases. This CDR3 is built from 14 residues. Here the CDR3 reads CASSLVSSNEKLFF. The DNA for the CDR3 is TGTGCCAGCAGCTTAGTCAGTTCTAATGAAAAACTGTTTTTT.

The V and J genes are TRBV6-5 and TRBJ2-7; 8 bases are a match to TRBD1. CDR3 length equals 15 residues. The V gene's germline CDR1 is MNHEY and CDR2 SVGAGI. Losses at the gene ends were 2 bases for V and 2 bases for J; bases not matched to a gene: 5. The CDR3, as DNA: TGTGCCAGCAGTTACGAGACAGGGGCTCCCTACGAGCAGTACTTC. It encodes CASSYETGAPYEQYF.

The chain has TRBV10-1 and TRBJ2-1, with TRBD2 matching over 8 bases. The CDR3 is 19 amino acids. V was pared by 6 bases and J by 6 bases, with 22 bases of the junction left unmatched. Germline V lookup: CDR1 WNHNN, CDR2 SYGVQD (reference sequence). The CDR3 is CASRIFGGGVLPTSNEQFF. CDR3 DNA: TGCGCCAGCAGGATCTTCGGGGGGGGCGTTCTCCCTACGAGCAATGAGCAGTTCTTC.

V usage is TRBV4-3 and J usage is TRBJ2-7; 7 nucleotides agree with TRBD1. In germline, CDR1 is LGHNA, CDR2 YSLEER. V dropped 1 base and J dropped 0; count of bases not matched to a gene: 9. CDR3 length: 17 amino acids. For the CDR3, the DNA is TGCGCCAGCAGCCAAGCACTCCATAGACAGGGCTCCTACGAGCAGTACTTC. Translation gives CASSQALHRQGSYEQYF.

The chain couples TRBV7-2 to TRBJ1-5; 10 nucleotides agree with TRBD1. V lost 6 bases, J lost 10 bases, and 6 bases stayed unmatched. The CDR3 is made up of 13 amino acids. Germline loops: CDR1 SGHTA, CDR2 FQGNSA. For the CDR3, the DNA is TGTGCCAGCAGTTCGGGACAGGGGAATCCCCAGCATTTT. As protein: CASSSGQGNPQHF.

A few counts support this clone. This chain links TRBV24-1 with TRBJ2-5, with 7 bases fitting TRBD2. The trim removed 0 bases at V and 4 bases at J, leaving 16 bases unmatched. CDR3 length: 19 amino acids. The germline gives CDR1 KGHDR, CDR2 SFDVKD. CDR3 nucleotide sequence: TGTGCCACCAGTGATTTGCGAAGCGGACTAGTCGCCGCTCCAGAGACCCAGTACTTC. Protein product: CATSDLRSGLVAAPETQYF.

V is TRBV30 and J is TRBJ1-2; D might be TRBD1 (5 bases). Trimming left V 1 base short and J 7 bases short, with 7 bases between. From germline, CDR1 is GTSNPN and CDR2 SVGIG (reference sequence). The CDR3 has 11 amino acids. The CDR3 nucleotides are TGTGCCTGGAGTGCCGGGGGTGGCTACACCTTC. This sequence encodes CAWSAGGGYTF.

The J gene is TRBJ2-2, the V gene TRBV18, with D tentatively TRBD2 (6 bases). This CDR3 is 15 amino acids long. V was pared by 3 bases and J by 5 bases, with 13 bases between. Germline assignment: CDR1 KGHSH and CDR2 LQKENI. The CDR3 region has the DNA TGTGCCAGCTCACCCCGTGCGGCGGGGACCGGGGAGCTGTTTTTT. Amino acids: CASSPRAAGTGELFF.

The J gene is TRBJ2-7, the V gene TRBV10-3; 13 nucleotides line up with TRBD2. The CDR3 consists of 14 residues. Germline trimming cut 6 bases from V and 3 bases from J; bases unmatched to any gene: 2. Germline V lookup: CDR1 ENHRY, CDR2 SYGVKD. CDR3 amino acids: CAISGLAGDYEQYF. The CDR3 region has the DNA TGTGCCATCAGCGGACTAGCGGGGGACTACGAGCAGTACTTC.

This chain connects TRBV4-1 to TRBJ1-5, with TRBD1 matching over 9 bases. The CDR3 contains 14 residues. V dropped 3 bases and J dropped 7; count of bases not matched to a gene: 4. Germline CDR1 MGHRA, CDR2 YSYEKL. The CDR3 DNA reads TGCGCCAGCAGCCAGACAGGGGGAGGACAGCCCCAGCATTTT. Its translation is CASSQTGGGQPQHF.

The CDR3 DNA reads TGTGCCAGCAGTGAACCCCCAGGCAGCACAGATACGCAGTATTTT. This gives the protein CASSEPPGSTDTQYF. The V and J genes are TRBV25-1 and TRBJ2-3, with D unresolved. Germline V lookup: CDR1 MGHDK, CDR2 SYGVNS. The length of the CDR3 is 15 residues. Trimming left V 2 bases short and J 0 bases short, with 9 bases between.